This T cell receptor (beta chain) was captured by sequencing in a study of T cell responses to AZD1222 COVID-19 vaccine. Note on this clone: Its antigen remains unidentified.

The method was immunoSEQ multiplex PCR; TCRdb's version includes in-frame clones alone and lacks a portion of them. The table lists 74,000 or so clones, roughly 85% of them singletons. The CDR3 sequence is 15 residues long. Looked up from germline, CDR1 is MNHEY and CDR2 is SVGAGI. The V gene lost 0 bases and the J gene lost 8 bases, with 16 bases spanning the gap. Study-wide findings and caveats: There were vaccine-associated CD4 TCRs across spike, dominant at 160-218 and 743-854.

Material: peripheral blood, obtained on day 0 of AZD1222 vaccination. This clonotype originated in an adult in good health. The gene calls are TRBV6-5 and TRBJ1-2; D is unclear. The CDR3 here is CASSYSTDTSLGYTF. The CDR3 nucleotides read TGTGCCAGCAGTTACTCCACGGATACCAGTCTCGGCTACACCTTC.